The 28 T cell receptor beta chains below all came from one sample that was sequenced in a study of blood T cell repertoires in COVID-19. Here immunoSEQ multiplex PCR was the method, and the copy in TCRdb shows in-frame clones only, minus some. The profile shows about 52,000 clones, roughly four fifths of them singletons. Sequencing was performed on peripheral blood. The source is a man older than 75 with COVID-19, enrolled during active disease.

This rearrangement joins TRBV24-1 to TRBJ2-5; 9 bases align to TRBD1. CDR3 length equals 14 residues. Germline CDR1 reads KGHDR; CDR2 reads SFDVKD. J lost 8 bases, V lost 5 bases, and 8 bases had no gene match. Here the CDR3 reads CATSGLTGGYTQYF. The CDR3 DNA sequence: TGTGCCACCAGTGGACTGACAGGGGGGTATACCCAGTACTTC.

The J gene is TRBJ1-5, the V gene TRBV6-5, with D possibly TRBD1 on 5 matching bases. V was cut by 2 bases and J by 5 bases, with 10 bases left in between. This CDR3 has 14 amino acids. Germline V gives CDR1 MNHEY, CDR2 SVGAGI. Written as DNA, the CDR3 is TGTGCCAGCAGTTACCCCCCGACAGATCAGCCCCAGCATTTT. Translated, it gives CASSYPPTDQPQHF.

This clone was seen a single time. The chain couples TRBV15 to TRBJ2-5, with 7 bases identical to TRBD1. CDR3 length: 15 residues. The germline gives CDR1 LNHNV, CDR2 YYDKDF (reference sequence). J was trimmed by 7 bases and V by 2 bases; bases with no gene match: 10. CDR3 protein: CATSRILTGRGTQYF. CDR3 coding DNA: TGTGCCACCAGCAGAATCTTGACAGGGCGAGGGACCCAGTACTTC. Based on the CDR3 plus reference TRBV15 and TRBJ2-5, the full variable domain is DAMVIQNPRYQVTQFGKPVTLSCSQTLNHNVMYWYQQKSSQAPKLLFHYYDKDFNNEADTPDNFQSRRPNTSFCFLDIRSPGLGDTAMYLCATSRILTGRGTQYFGPGTRLLVL.

This clone occurred a few times. The rearrangement uses TRBV11-1 and TRBJ1-1, with 7 positions matching TRBD1. Germline trimming cut 5 bases from V and 0 bases from J; bases unmatched to any gene: 6. Looked up from germline, CDR1 is SGHAT and CDR2 is FQDESV (reference sequence). This CDR3 region has 15 residues. CDR3 region: CASSLMGQLNTEAFF. The CDR3, as DNA: TGTGCCAGCAGCCTAATGGGACAGCTGAACACTGAAGCTTTCTTT.

This clone was recorded only once. The chain couples TRBV5-6 to TRBJ1-1; D is possibly TRBD1 (5 bases). Trimming stripped 0 bases from V and 6 bases from J, with 15 bases between. This CDR3 spans 15 amino acids. CDR1 SGHDT and CDR2 YYEEEE come from the germline V gene. CDR3 bases: TGTGCCAGCAGCTTGGCCGCGGGGACTAAGTCTGAAGCTTTCTTT. It specifies CASSLAAGTKSEAFF.

In the case of this clone: An end of the junction differs from the germline gene, which may be a read error. This chain joins TRBV7-3 and TRBJ2-2, with TRBD2 identical over 7 bases. Per germline, CDR1 SGHTA and CDR2 FQGTGA. The CDR3 length is 14 residues. CDR3 sequence: CASNLIREAGELFF. The CDR3 coding sequence is TGTGCCAGCAACTTAATACGGGAGGCCGGGGAGCTGTTTTTT.

This chain links TRBV14 with TRBJ1-1; D is undetermined. The CDR3 is made up of 15 amino acids. The germline V gene has CDR1 SGHDN and CDR2 FVKESK. V was trimmed by 0 bases and J by 4 bases, leaving 12 bases between them. The CDR3 protein is CASSQDFARRTEAFF. CDR3 sequence (DNA): TGTGCCAGCAGCCAAGATTTCGCCAGGCGCACTGAAGCTTTCTTT.

The rearrangement joins TRBV11-3 to TRBJ2-3; perhaps TRBD2 as D (6 bases). Trimming removed 1 base at V and 4 bases at J, with 12 bases between. The CDR3 length is 15 residues. Germline values: CDR1 SGHNT, CDR2 YENEEA. The CDR3 reads CASSLGGRRADTQYF. CDR3 DNA sequence: TGTGCCAGCAGCTTAGGAGGGAGGAGGGCAGATACGCAGTATTTT.

This clone was seen a single time. The J gene is TRBJ2-7, the V gene TRBV4-3; D perhaps matches TRBD2 (5 bases). Germline V gene lookup returns CDR1 LGHNA and CDR2 YSLEER. The V end was cut by 0 bases, the J end by 2 bases, with 14 bases between. The CDR3 loop spans 16 amino acids. This CDR3 is CASSQETPGLPYEQYV. Written as DNA, the CDR3 is TGCGCCAGCAGCCAAGAGACCCCGGGATTGCCCTACGAGCAGTACGTC.

The rearrangement links TRBV11-2 to TRBJ2-1, with D tentatively TRBD1 (5 bases). Germline assignment: CDR1 SGHAT and CDR2 FQNNGV. V was pared by 5 bases and J by 4 bases, with 12 bases between. The CDR3 loop spans 14 amino acids. Written as DNA, the CDR3 is TGTGCCAGCAGCCTAACAGGCGGTTACAATGAGCAGTTCTTC. This sequence encodes CASSLTGGYNEQFF.

V gene TRBV3-1 (or the pseudogene TRBV3-2) combines with J gene TRBJ2-5; D not certain. V shed 0 bases and J shed 4 bases, with 3 bases lying between them. This CDR3 contains 12 residues. CDR1 is LGHDT, CDR2 YNNKEL, per germline (reference sequence). The CDR3 DNA is TGTGCCAGCAGCCAAGATCGAGAGACCCAGTACTTC. It encodes CASSQDRETQYF.

This clone was seen a handful of times. The chain has TRBV2 and TRBJ1-5, with TRBD1 matching 7 bases. Trimming removed 4 bases from V and 7 bases from J; junction bases left unmatched: 7. This CDR3 spans 14 amino acids. Germline V CDR1 and CDR2: SNHLY, FYNNEI. CDR3 bases: TGTGCCAGCAGTGCCTCGACAGGGCGCCAGCCCCAGCATTTT. This sequence encodes CASSASTGRQPQHF.

This chain connects TRBV15 to TRBJ1-2; 7 bases are shared with TRBD1. V was clipped by 1 base and J by 2 bases; unmatched bases: 4. The CDR3 runs 15 residues. Germline CDR1 is LNHNV and CDR2 is YYDKDF (reference sequence). The CDR3 is CATSRALGQNYGYTF. The CDR3 DNA reads as TGTGCCACCAGCAGAGCATTGGGACAGAACTATGGCTACACCTTC.

The chain employs TRBV24-1 and TRBJ2-1, with TRBD2 matching 11 bases. Germline loops: CDR1 KGHDR, CDR2 SFDVKD. The V segment lost 2 bases and the J segment 6 bases; nucleotides outside the gene matches: 5. The CDR3 is 16 amino acids. CDR3 in DNA: TGTGCCACCAGTGATTCCCGTAGCGGGAGGGCCAATGAGCAGTTCTTC. This codes for CATSDSRSGRANEQFF.

This clone came up once. The chain recombines TRBV20-1 with TRBJ1-1; D is perhaps TRBD1 (6 bases). V lost 3 bases to trimming and J lost 4 bases, with 12 bases between them. The CDR3 has 13 amino acids. CDR1 DFQATT and CDR2 SNEGSKA come from the germline V gene (reference sequence). DNA for the CDR3: TGCAGTGCTAGTGGGGGGCGCGGCACTGAAGCTTTCTTT. Encoded protein: CSASGGRGTEAFF.

CDR3 DNA sequence: TGTGCCAGCAGCCCCATCGGGGGTCACACCGGGGAGCTGTTTTTT. Protein sequence: CASSPIGGHTGELFF. J is TRBJ2-2 and V is TRBV6-2 or TRBV6-3, with a weak D call TRBD2 (6 bases). This CDR3 has 15 residues. The germline gives CDR1 MNHEY, CDR2 SVGEGT. V lost 6 bases and J 3 bases, leaving 14 bases between the germline ends.

V usage is TRBV14 and J usage is TRBJ1-6; TRBD1 might be the D (5 bases). The CDR3 sequence is 15 residues long. Germline CDR1 SGHDN, CDR2 FVKESK. Trimming removed 1 base from V and 6 bases from J, with 10 bases in between. CDR3 DNA sequence: TGTGCCAGCAGCCAAGTAGACAGACGTAATTCACCCCTCCACTTT. This codes for CASSQVDRRNSPLHF.

The gene calls are TRBV4-1 and TRBJ2-2; tentative D call: TRBD2 (5 bases). V lost 2 bases, J lost 1 base, and 11 bases lay in between. From germline, CDR1 is MGHRA and CDR2 YSYEKL. The CDR3 is 16 residues long. CDR3 residues: CASSQSREKNTGELFF. CDR3 in DNA: TGCGCCAGCAGCCAATCTCGGGAAAAGAACACCGGGGAGCTGTTTTTT.

V gene TRBV10-3 combines with J gene TRBJ2-7, with a possible D match to TRBD1 (6 bases). V shed 5 bases and J shed 1 base, with 12 bases lying between them. This CDR3 has 14 residues. Germline CDR1 reads ENHRY; CDR2 reads SYGVKD. The CDR3 spells CAISQGTESYEQYF. DNA of the CDR3: TGTGCCATCAGTCAGGGGACGGAATCCTACGAGCAGTACTTC.

This clone was seen a few times. J is TRBJ1-5 and V is TRBV11-2; no clear D gene. The V gene lost 2 bases and the J gene lost 0 bases, with 8 bases spanning the gap. Germline CDR1 is SGHAT and CDR2 is FQNNGV. This CDR3 region has 15 residues. CDR3 protein: CASSLRRSSNQPQHF. CDR3 in DNA: TGTGCCAGCAGCTTAAGGAGGAGTAGCAATCAGCCCCAGCATTTT.

The V and J genes are TRBV30 and TRBJ2-1; the match to TRBD2 covers 8 bases. The CDR3 runs to 15 residues. V dropped 5 bases and J dropped 0; count of bases not matched to a gene: 6. Germline V gives CDR1 GTSNPN, CDR2 SVGIG (reference sequence). The CDR3 spells CAWGRGGSSYNEQFF. Written as DNA, the CDR3 is TGTGCCTGGGGACGCGGGGGGAGCTCCTACAATGAGCAGTTCTTC.

This chain joins TRBV6-6 and TRBJ1-4, with D maybe TRBD1 (6 bases). The length of the CDR3 is 14 residues. V shed 10 bases and J shed 8 bases, with 20 bases lying between them. CDR1 is MNHNY and CDR2 is SVGAGI in the germline V gene (reference sequence). The CDR3 nucleotides read TGTGCCACGCAGGGAGGGGGGATGGACGAAAAACTGTTTTTT. Protein product: CATQGGGMDEKLFF.

The sample holds a few counts of this clone. The chain has TRBV6-6 and TRBJ1-4, with D maybe TRBD1 (6 bases). Germline V gene sequence: CDR1 MNHNY, CDR2 SVGAGI (reference sequence). V lost 5 bases and J 5 bases, leaving 15 bases between the germline ends. The CDR3 length is 15 residues. In DNA, the CDR3 is TGTGCCAGCAGTCTGGGGGCACAGGGCAATGAAAAACTGTTTTTT. Translation gives CASSLGAQGNEKLFF.

The chain's CDR3 is CASSPPKGQEGYGYTF. Written as DNA, the CDR3 is TGTGCCAGCTCACCACCTAAGGGACAGGAGGGCTATGGCTACACCTTC. The chain joins TRBV18 to TRBJ1-2; 8 bases map to TRBD1. The V and J ends lost 0 bases and 4 bases, in that order; junction bases with no gene match: 7. The CDR3 extends over 16 amino acids. From germline, CDR1 is KGHSH and CDR2 LQKENI.

The CDR3 reads CASSPGTGVTEAFF. In DNA form, the CDR3 reads TGCGCCAGCAGCCCCGGGACAGGGGTCACTGAAGCTTTCTTT. The chain links TRBV10-1 to TRBJ1-1, with 10 positions matching TRBD1. V shed 6 bases and J 4 bases; nucleotides not matched to a gene: 5. The length of the CDR3 is 14 residues. Germline-derived CDR1 and CDR2 are WNHNN and SYGVQD (reference sequence).

The rearrangement links TRBV7-9 to TRBJ2-7; a possible D gene is TRBD1 (6 bases). The V end lost 5 bases, the J end lost 0 bases, and 11 bases lay between the germline ends. The CDR3 has 14 amino acids. The germline gives CDR1 SEHNR, CDR2 FQNEAQ (reference sequence). CDR3: CASSQLTGSYEQYF. For the CDR3, the DNA is TGTGCCAGCAGCCAGTTGACAGGCTCCTACGAGCAGTACTTC.

The chain couples TRBV3-1 (or the pseudogene TRBV3-2) to TRBJ1-3; no firm D call. This CDR3 contains 14 residues. Trimming took off 6 bases at V and 0 bases at J, with 9 bases between the two ends. Germline CDR1 and CDR2: LGHDT and YNNKEL (reference sequence). The CDR3 reads CASRPAGSGNTIYF. CDR3 coding DNA: TGTGCCAGCAGGCCTGCGGGCTCTGGAAACACCATATATTTT.

This clone was counted a few times. The chain links TRBV19 to TRBJ2-2; possibly TRBD2 for D (6 bases). Germline assignment: CDR1 LNHDA and CDR2 SQIVND (reference sequence). The CDR3 runs 16 residues. Trimming left V 4 bases short and J 4 bases short, with 16 bases between. DNA of the CDR3: TGTGCCAGTAGTAGCGGAGGGAAGGGACGCACCGGGGAGCTGTTTTTT. Its protein product is CASSSGGKGRTGELFF.